Listed below are T cell receptor beta chains from one sample, sequenced in a study of brain T cells in children with intractable seizures. The method was immunoSEQ multiplex PCR; TCRdb's version includes in-frame clones alone and lacks a portion of them. Of about 80,000 clones in the sample, around nine tenths were seen once. The sample consisted of peripheral blood, taken at surgery. These receptors were taken from a girl between 2 and 10 years old with Rasmussen encephalitis and intractable seizures. Both conserved end residues are part of each CDR3. Each record gives: V gene, D gene, J gene, clone size, CDR3 protein, CDR3 DNA. A D gene is named only where the DNA matches it firmly. Size is omitted from some rows. Given values are once, few, many or a class for expanded clones.

TRBV2,NA,TRBJ2-3,NA,CASSDAGAGTDTQYF,TGTGCCAGCAGCGACGCTGGGGCTGGCACAGATACGCAGTATTTT
TRBV4-1,NA,TRBJ1-1,few,CASSQWYSMNTEAFF,TGCGCCAGCAGCCAATGGTACAGCATGAACACTGAAGCTTTCTTT
TRBV7-3,TRBD2,TRBJ2-3,NA,CASSLTGTSGNTDTQYF,TGTGCCAGCAGCTTAACCGGGACTAGCGGGAACACAGATACGCAGTATTTT
TRBV29-1,TRBD1,TRBJ2-7,NA,CSVLRDSPYEQYF,TGCAGCGTTCTACGGGACAGTCCCTACGAGCAGTACTTC
TRBV18,NA,TRBJ1-2,NA,CASSRVLNYGYTF,TGTGCCAGCTCACGGGTCCTTAACTATGGCTACACCTTC
TRBV19,TRBD1,TRBJ2-7,once,CASSQPDRGIYEQYF,TGTGCCAGTAGTCAGCCGGACAGGGGTATCTACGAGCAGTACTTC
TRBV30,NA,TRBJ1-5,NA,CAWSGQPNQPQHF,TGTGCCTGGAGTGGACAGCCCAATCAGCCCCAGCATTTT
TRBV28,TRBD1,TRBJ1-5,NA,CASSDRGLNQPQHF,TGTGCCAGCAGCGACAGGGGGCTAAATCAGCCCCAGCATTTT
TRBV20-1,TRBD2,TRBJ2-1,NA,CSASVWEAGGFDNEQFF,TGCAGTGCTAGTGTATGGGAAGCGGGAGGGTTCGACAATGAGCAGTTCTTC
TRBV4-1,TRBD1,TRBJ2-6,NA,CASSYEGAPSGANVLTF,TGCGCCAGCAGCTACGAGGGGGCGCCCTCTGGGGCCAACGTCCTGACTTTC
TRBV2,NA,TRBJ2-2,NA,CASSEWSLGNTGELFF,TGTGCCAGCAGTGAATGGAGTTTAGGGAACACCGGGGAGCTGTTTTTT
TRBV3-1/TRBV3-2,NA,TRBJ2-7,once,CASSHAAGYEQYF,TGTGCCAGCAGCCACGCCGCGGGGTACGAGCAGTACTTC
TRBV7-3,NA,TRBJ2-2,NA,CASSTGPANTGELFF,TGTGCCAGCAGCACCGGGCCAGCGAACACCGGGGAGCTGTTTTTT
TRBV5-1,NA,TRBJ1-1,once,CASSLAENTEAFF,TGCGCCAGCAGCTTGGCAGAGAACACTGAAGCTTTCTTT
TRBV11-2,NA,TRBJ1-5,NA,CASSLGLDQPQHF,TGTGCCAGCAGCTTAGGGCTAGATCAGCCCCAGCATTTT
TRBV12-3/TRBV12-4,NA,TRBJ2-6,NA,CASSPVGANVLTF,TGTGCCAGCAGTCCCGTGGGGGCCAACGTCCTGACTTTC
TRBV5-4,TRBD2,TRBJ2-1,NA,CASSPGTSTPEQFF,TGTGCCAGCAGCCCCGGGACTAGCACTCCCGAGCAGTTCTTC
TRBV7-2,NA,TRBJ1-2,NA,CASSLGHGNYGYTF,TGTGCCAGCAGCTTAGGACACGGAAACTATGGCTACACCTTC
TRBV19,NA,TRBJ1-5,NA,CASSTLQGPQHF,TGTGCCAGTAGTACCCTACAGGGGCCCCAGCATTTT
TRBV7-9,NA,TRBJ1-1,NA,CASSLALARPNTEAFF,TGTGCCAGCAGCTTAGCCCTTGCCCGTCCCAACACTGAAGCTTTCTTT
TRBV5-5,NA,TRBJ1-5,few,CASSLSGANQPQHF,TGTGCCAGCAGCTTGTCAGGGGCAAATCAGCCCCAGCATTTT
TRBV28,NA,TRBJ1-1,once,CASSLGDRIMNTEAFF,TGTGCCAGCAGTTTAGGGGATCGAATCATGAACACTGAAGCTTTCTTT
TRBV7-6,TRBD1,TRBJ2-2,NA,CASSLGTGNTGELFF,TGTGCCAGCAGCCTCGGGACAGGGAACACCGGGGAGCTGTTTTTT
TRBV5-6,NA,TRBJ2-2,NA,CASSRWADTGELFF,TGTGCCAGCAGCCGCTGGGCCGATACCGGGGAGCTGTTTTTT
TRBV2,NA,TRBJ2-7,NA,CASSDVGSSYEQYF,TGTGCCAGCAGTGATGTCGGCAGCTCCTACGAGCAGTACTTC
TRBV5-5,NA,TRBJ1-1,NA,CASSFQYGGRTEAFF,TGTGCCAGCAGCTTTCAGTACGGGGGGCGGACTGAAGCTTTCTTT
TRBV5-6,NA,TRBJ1-1,once,CASSLLGDEAFF,TGTGCCAGCAGCTTGCTAGGGGATGAAGCTTTCTTT
TRBV5-5,NA,TRBJ1-1,NA,CASSSTENTEAFF,TGTGCCAGCAGCTCTACAGAGAACACTGAAGCTTTCTTT
TRBV12-3/TRBV12-4,TRBD2,TRBJ2-7,NA,CASSPSGKYEQYF,TGTGCCAGCAGTCCTAGCGGGAAATACGAGCAGTACTTC
TRBV19,TRBD1,TRBJ1-2,NA,CASSILTGRGYTF,TGTGCCAGTAGTATACTGACAGGGAGAGGCTACACCTTC
TRBV6-6,NA,TRBJ1-5,NA,CASSYLRGGQPQHF,TGTGCCAGCAGTTACCTCAGGGGAGGCCAGCCCCAGCATTTT
TRBV28,NA,TRBJ2-7,NA,CASGWGLLYEQYF,TGTGCCTCCGGTTGGGGGCTGTTATACGAGCAGTACTTC
TRBV5-1,TRBD1,TRBJ1-2,NA,CASSHGQGYGYTF,TGCGCCAGCAGCCACGGACAGGGGTATGGCTACACCTTC
TRBV19,TRBD1,TRBJ2-7,NA,CASSRTGSPYEQYF,TGTGCCAGTAGTAGGACAGGGTCCCCCTACGAGCAGTACTTC
TRBV19,NA,TRBJ1-5,NA,CASSPRDQPQHF,TGTGCCAGTAGCCCCAGGGATCAGCCCCAGCATTTT
TRBV24-1,NA,TRBJ1-5,NA,CATSDGGTQPQHF,TGTGCCACCAGTGATGGGGGCACTCAGCCCCAGCATTTT
TRBV4-2,NA,TRBJ2-3,NA,CASSQELAEDTQYF,TGTGCCAGCAGCCAAGAGCTAGCCGAGGATACGCAGTATTTT
TRBV12-3/TRBV12-4,NA,TRBJ1-2,NA,CASSISGQTGYTF,TGTGCCAGCAGCATCAGTGGGCAAACGGGCTACACCTTC
TRBV10-1,NA,TRBJ1-5,NA,CASSPQGREPQHF,TGCGCCAGCAGTCCACAGGGTCGGGAGCCCCAGCATTTT
TRBV30,NA,TRBJ1-1,NA,CAWRGDSHTEAFF,TGTGCCTGGAGGGGCGACAGTCACACTGAAGCTTTCTTT
TRBV4-2,NA,TRBJ2-7,NA,CASSQEAGTGLGYEQYF,TGTGCCAGCAGCCAAGAGGCCGGGACGGGGTTGGGCTACGAGCAGTACTTC
TRBV14,NA,TRBJ2-3,NA,CASSHFGPRRTDTQYF,TGTGCCAGCAGCCATTTCGGCCCCAGACGCACAGATACGCAGTATTTT
TRBV5-4,NA,TRBJ1-1,NA,CASSLDRGSTEAFF,TGTGCCAGCAGCTTGGATAGGGGGAGTACTGAAGCTTTCTTT
TRBV10-2,NA,TRBJ1-2,once,CASRLPGHVNYGYTF,TGCGCCAGTCGTCTGCCGGGACATGTAAACTATGGCTACACCTTC
TRBV28,TRBD1,TRBJ1-5,once,CASSLPLVGTVAFGSNQPQHF,TGTGCCAGCAGTTTACCTCTCGTCGGGACAGTGGCCTTTGGGAGCAATCAGCCCCAGCATTTT